The 16 T cell receptor beta chains given below trace back to one sample, sequenced in a study of T cell changes during pregnancy in multiple sclerosis. Repertoires were generated with immunoSEQ multiplex PCR, while TCRdb's copy carries only in-frame clones and drops some. The repertoire consists of tens of thousands of clones, with about nine tenths occurring once and the leading ten covering around 0.5%. Sequenced here: CD4+ T cells from peripheral blood mononuclear cells, sampled in the third trimester of pregnancy. Receptors were obtained from a female donor with multiple sclerosis, enrolled in a pregnancy study.

This chain links TRBV7-3 with TRBJ2-3, with D perhaps TRBD2 (5 bases). CDR1 is SGHTA and CDR2 is FQGTGA in the germline V gene. The CDR3 totals 13 residues. V lost 5 bases and J 6 bases, leaving 12 bases between the germline ends. This CDR3 is CASSPRDTDTQYF. The CDR3 nucleotides are TGTGCCAGCAGCCCTCGGGATACGGATACGCAGTATTTT.

This clone was counted a single time. The V and J genes are TRBV5-1 and TRBJ2-1, with 15 bases lining up with TRBD2. Germline values: CDR1 SGHRS, CDR2 YFSETQ. The CDR3 runs 16 residues. V lost 4 bases, J lost 8 bases, and 7 bases stayed unmatched. CDR3 DNA: TGCGCCAGCAGCGGGGGGACTAGCGGGGGGACCCATGAGCAGTTCTTC. This encodes CASSGGTSGGTHEQFF.

The chain has TRBV6-1 and TRBJ1-1; D may be TRBD1 (5 bases). V was pared by 6 bases and J by 2 bases, with 13 bases between. Germline CDR1 MNHNS, CDR2 SASEGT. The CDR3 is 14 residues long. This CDR3 reads CASSSGGANTEAFF. The CDR3 DNA sequence: TGTGCCAGCAGCTCAGGTGGGGCAAACACTGAAGCTTTCTTT.

The chain joins TRBV25-1 to TRBJ1-2; 7 bases map to TRBD1. This CDR3 spans 14 amino acids. CDR1 is MGHDK and CDR2 is SYGVNS in the germline V gene. V lost 2 bases, J lost 7 bases, and 7 bases stayed unmatched. CDR3 protein: CASSEIGTAGGYTF. In DNA form, the CDR3 reads TGTGCCAGCAGTGAAATCGGGACAGCAGGTGGCTACACCTTC.

V is TRBV5-1 and J is TRBJ2-3; 15 bases align to TRBD2. Trimming took 3 bases from V and 2 from J; bases not matched to a gene: 10. Germline-derived CDR1 and CDR2 are SGHRS and YFSETQ. The length of the CDR3 is 19 residues. The DNA for the CDR3 is TGCGCCAGCAGCTCAGGACTAGCGGGGGGGGGAACACACACAGATACGCAGTATTTT. Its protein is CASSSGLAGGGTHTDTQYF. The full variable domain, with the rest looked up from reference TRBV5-1 and TRBJ2-3, is KAGVTQTPRYLIKTRGQQVTLSCSPISGHRSVSWYQQTPGQGLQFLFEYFSETQRNKGNFPGRFSGRQFSNSRSEMNVSTLELGDSALYLCASSSGLAGGGTHTDTQYFGPGTRLTVL.

The chain uses TRBV5-1 and TRBJ2-7, with 8 bases lining up with TRBD1. This CDR3 comprises 16 residues. V trimming: 4 bases; J trimming: 3 bases; junction bases outside the gene matches: 12. Germline loops: CDR1 SGHRS, CDR2 YFSETQ. The CDR3 nucleotides read TGCGCCAGCAGCCCGGGCGAAAGGACAGGGAGCTACGAGCAGTACTTC. Protein product: CASSPGERTGSYEQYF.

V is TRBV6-6 and J is TRBJ2-5, with TRBD1 matching 10 bases. There are 15 residues in the CDR3. With 5 bases clipped from V and 5 bases from J, the junction kept 8 bases outside the gene matches. The germline CDR1 and CDR2 sequences are MNHNY and SVGAGI (reference sequence). DNA of the CDR3: TGTGCCAGCAGTCACGAAGGACAGGGGGTGGAGACCCAGTACTTC. It is translated as CASSHEGQGVETQYF.

The chain carries TRBV5-4 and TRBJ2-6, with D perhaps matching TRBD1 (6 bases). The CDR3 length is 15 residues. Germline V gives CDR1 SGHNT, CDR2 YYREEE (reference sequence). V was cut by 4 bases and J by 1 base, with 9 bases left in between. This CDR3 is CASSVTGSGANVLTF. CDR3 DNA: TGTGCCAGCAGCGTTACAGGGTCTGGGGCCAACGTCCTGACTTTC.

The chain uses TRBV5-6 and TRBJ1-2; D is perhaps TRBD1 (5 bases). V dropped 5 bases and J dropped 6 bases, with 17 bases sitting between them. CDR3 size: 14 residues. Per germline, CDR1 SGHDT and CDR2 YYEEEE. The CDR3 bases are TGTGCCAGCAGTTCGGTGGGGCGATTCAATGGCTACACCTTC. Its translation: CASSSVGRFNGYTF.

The chain uses TRBV6-1 and TRBJ1-4; D is uncertain. CDR3 size: 17 residues. CDR1 is MNHNS, CDR2 SASEGT, per germline. With 4 bases removed from V and 7 bases from J, the gap between germline ends came to 22 bases. The CDR3 here is CASSALGKIDGGEKLFF. Here the CDR3 DNA reads TGTGCCAGCAGTGCCCTCGGGAAGATTGACGGAGGTGAAAAACTGTTTTTT.

This sequence joins TRBV19 and TRBJ1-2; tentative D call: TRBD1 (6 bases). Deletions cut 7 bases from V and 1 base from J, with 19 bases between. Germline V gene data show CDR1 as LNHDA and CDR2 as SQIVND (reference sequence). The CDR3 contains 16 residues. The CDR3 DNA reads TGTGCCAGTAACCATGGACAGACCTCCTTTAACTATGGCTACACCTTC. It is translated as CASNHGQTSFNYGYTF.

This clone was counted only a few times. The chain employs TRBV18 and TRBJ1-1; tentative D call: TRBD1 (6 bases). The CDR3 runs to 13 residues. From germline, CDR1 is KGHSH and CDR2 LQKENI. V was pared by 6 bases and J by 3 bases, with 11 bases between. CDR3 amino acids: CASSKQGDTEAFF. DNA for the CDR3: TGTGCCAGCTCGAAACAGGGAGACACTGAAGCTTTCTTT.

There are a few counts of this clone. Additional DNA sequences in this sample encode the identical CDR3. This sequence joins TRBV9 and TRBJ1-1, with D perhaps TRBD1 (6 bases). Trimming took off 3 bases at V and 1 base at J, with 13 bases between the two ends. Germline-derived CDR1 and CDR2 are SGDLS and YYNGEE. The CDR3 loop spans 15 amino acids. CDR3 in amino acids: CASSAGTLGNTEAFF. CDR3 coding DNA: TGTGCCAGCAGCGCGGGGACACTGGGGAACACTGAAGCTTTCTTT. The variable domain in full, completed from reference TRBV9 and TRBJ1-1, reads DSGVTQTPKHLITATGQRVTLRCSPRSGDLSVYWYQQSLDQGLQFLIQYYNGEERAKGNILERFSAQQFPDLHSELNLSSLELGDSALYFCASSAGTLGNTEAFFGQGTRLTVV.

The chain couples TRBV27 to TRBJ1-1, with 8 positions matching TRBD1. Per the germline V gene, CDR1 is MNHEY and CDR2 is SMNVEV (reference sequence). CDR3 length: 14 amino acids. V shed 6 bases, J shed 6 bases, and the junction held 9 bases outside the gene matches. The CDR3 sequence: CASSLRGPGAEAFF. In DNA, the CDR3 is TGTGCCAGCAGCCTCAGGGGGCCCGGAGCTGAAGCTTTCTTT.

V gene TRBV29-1 combines with J gene TRBJ2-1; D remains unclear. Per the germline V gene, CDR1 is SQVTM and CDR2 is ANQGSEA. V was cut by 7 bases and J by 0 bases, with 10 bases left in between. The CDR3 extends over 13 amino acids. DNA for the CDR3: TGCAGCGCGAGATACAGCTCCTACAATGAGCAGTTCTTC. Translated: CSARYSSYNEQFF.

This chain uses TRBV10-1 with TRBJ1-5; D remains unclear. With 11 bases removed from V and 0 bases from J, the gap between germline ends came to 23 bases. The CDR3 spans 17 residues. Germline values: CDR1 WNHNN, CDR2 SYGVQD (reference sequence). The CDR3 reads CAGGYSVPLYSNQPQHF. The CDR3 DNA reads as TGCGCCGGCGGGTATTCAGTACCATTGTATAGCAATCAGCCCCAGCATTTT.